A selection of T cell receptor beta chains follows, all from one sample in a study of blood T cell repertoires in COVID-19. The repertoire was sequenced with immunoSEQ multiplex PCR; TCRdb's copy has only in-frame clones and lacks some. The sample has approximately 200,000 clones, around 85% seen once; the top ten hold 3% to 3.5%. Sequencing was performed on peripheral blood. These TCRs come from a man aged 55-75 years with acute or convalescent COVID-19. Each CDR3 is given without its conserved first and last residue. Each record gives: V gene, J gene, CDR3 protein.

v_call: TRBV12-3/TRBV12-4
j_call: TRBJ1-5
cdr3_aa: ASSLAQYQPQH

v_call: TRBV9
j_call: TRBJ2-1
cdr3_aa: ASSESGREYNEQF

v_call: TRBV7-9
j_call: TRBJ1-4
cdr3_aa: ASSLTGTNEKLF

v_call: TRBV27
j_call: TRBJ2-7
cdr3_aa: ASSLRTGLWTYEQY

v_call: TRBV28
j_call: TRBJ1-2
cdr3_aa: ASSPPGQVPYGYT

v_call: TRBV7-9
j_call: TRBJ2-3
cdr3_aa: ASRKRGQGDPDTQY

v_call: TRBV10-2
j_call: TRBJ2-1
cdr3_aa: ASTGTSGHNEQF

v_call: TRBV5-8
j_call: TRBJ2-2
cdr3_aa: ASSRTMNTGELF

v_call: TRBV11-2
j_call: TRBJ2-5
cdr3_aa: ASNFLDYQETQY

v_call: TRBV27
j_call: TRBJ1-2
cdr3_aa: ASRGTSRAGYT

v_call: TRBV18
j_call: TRBJ2-2
cdr3_aa: ATRFGRNTGELF

v_call: TRBV20-1
j_call: TRBJ2-1
cdr3_aa: SARGHFEQF

v_call: TRBV6-5
j_call: TRBJ2-4
cdr3_aa: ATSGSRGKY

v_call: TRBV2
j_call: TRBJ1-3
cdr3_aa: ASQGQVRSGNTIY

v_call: TRBV4-1
j_call: TRBJ1-1
cdr3_aa: ASSQSRGEAF

v_call: TRBV7-2
j_call: TRBJ2-1
cdr3_aa: ASSLALGRYNEQF

v_call: TRBV5-8
j_call: TRBJ2-1
cdr3_aa: ASSLVGRSYNEQF

v_call: TRBV14
j_call: TRBJ2-5
cdr3_aa: ASSQVGGSKSETQY

v_call: TRBV7-8
j_call: TRBJ1-3
cdr3_aa: ASRATGASGNTIY

v_call: TRBV7-3
j_call: TRBJ2-7
cdr3_aa: ASSLLGGEQY

v_call: TRBV28
j_call: TRBJ1-6
cdr3_aa: ASSFPIRNSPLH

v_call: TRBV27
j_call: TRBJ2-7
cdr3_aa: ASGRASYEQY

v_call: TRBV6-5
j_call: TRBJ2-1
cdr3_aa: ASKVDRGSGEQF

v_call: TRBV27
j_call: TRBJ1-5
cdr3_aa: ASGFRQSNQPQH

v_call: TRBV7-9
j_call: TRBJ2-2
cdr3_aa: ASSPRTSGSINTGELF